This paragraph covers one T cell receptor beta chain sequence. This receptor's antigen is unknown. No quality values exist for individual bases; no much larger clone is one base distant. The data were obtained in a study of T cell responses to AZD1222 COVID-19 vaccine (dated by TCRdb to the early 2020s). As for the study more broadly: AZD1222 recipients given second doses at about 4 weeks or at about 12 weeks were pooled, since spike-specific TCR depth and breadth were not found to differ between the two schedules. Trial participants were enrolled by age into subgroups of 18-55, 56-69 and 70-plus years, and roughly 150, 30 and 60 TCR-sequenced participants, respectively, were included in these subgroups. A total of just over 230 trial participants underwent TCR sequencing, of whom 207 had received two doses of AZD1222 and 26 had received two doses of the MenACWY control vaccine.

Via the germline V gene, CDR1 is MGHRA and CDR2 YSYEKL. Trimming takes 1 base off V and 0 bases off J; junction bases not matched to a gene: 10. The CDR3, cysteine through phenylalanine, is 18 amino acids long. The kept DNA is CDR3 alone, 54 bases in frame from the first base. The intended sense of this specimen's time point label: baseline before first vaccination. Vaccinee samples were obtained from the UK trials COV001 and COV002, which included a single-blind randomized controlled phase 2/3 trial of AZD1222 (ChAdOx1 nCoV-19) in healthy adults. For TCRbeta chain sequencing, PBMC samples from trial participants were taken at day 0 and at day 28 after the second dose. Study-wide conclusions, independent of this receptor: Only five to seven AZD1222 recipients were SARS-CoV-2 seropositive at baseline, limiting conclusions about previously exposed vaccinees. Reportedly, close to half of the unique spike-specific TCRs recognized epitopes lying outside the regions that are mutated in the B.1.351 and B.1.1.7 variants. CD4 TCRs associated with the vaccine covered the entire spike protein, and the dominant responses were in regions 160-218 and 743-854. Most participants were white British and females outnumbered males, and the authors suggested that clonal diversity may have been underestimated. Spike-specific TCR breadth and depth rose significantly after two AZD1222 doses compared with day 0 and with MenACWY recipients. Because no samples from the day 14 peak response were available, repertoires could be characterized only after the peak T cell response. The 56-69-year group was small, and its depth increase did not reach significance, likely because of low power.

The CDR3 regions of human TCRbeta chains were subjected to immunosequencing. The original methods were these. TCRs in the repertoires were matched against a reference library of SARS-CoV-2-specific TCRs that had been generated with the MIRA antigen-specificity platform. Breadth was defined as the fraction of unique TCRs that were SARS-CoV-2-associated. Depth was defined as the fraction of total T cells that were SARS-CoV-2-associated. Using the MIRA data, every spike-specific TCR was mapped to the spike region that the TCR reacted to and assigned to either a CD4 or a CD8 class. Log10-transformed breadth and depth values were compared by one-way ANOVA with Sidak's multiple comparisons tests. Held by TCRdb, this immuneACCESS table contains in-frame sequences only and omits some clones. Under half of the omission traces to an unresolved V gene where checked; the cause of the rest is unknown. V and J calls plus clone size are reproduced from that table; the DNA served to infer D and trimming. The sample table holds more than 70,000 clones, of which around 83% were seen once. 10% to 15% of the sample is in the top ten clones.

This receptor was taken from an adult in good health. This sample comprised peripheral blood, obtained on day 0 of AZD1222 vaccination. The chain couples TRBV4-1 to TRBJ2-7, with 9 bases matching TRBD1. The DNA sequence is given as TGCGCCAGCAGCCAAGTTATGACCGGGACAGGGAACTCCTACGAGCAGTACTTC. Its translation is CASSQVMTGTGNSYEQYF.